This T cell receptor beta chain was sequenced for a study of T cell responses to AZD1222 COVID-19 vaccine. Assay used: immunoSEQ multiplex PCR; TCRdb lists only in-frame clones, some missing. The sample includes 150,000 or so clones, approximately 89% of them seen just once. Germline trimming cut 7 bases from V and 6 bases from J; bases unmatched to any gene: 8. Germline CDR1 is MDHEN and CDR2 is SYDVKM. The CDR3 totals 13 residues. The TCR comes from an adult in good health. The material sequenced was peripheral blood, taken on day 0 of MenACWY control vaccination. The chain uses TRBV28 and TRBJ1-2; the match to TRBD1 covers 7 bases. CDR3: CASTEGARNGYTF. For the CDR3, the DNA is TGTGCCAGCACCGAGGGGGCAAGGAATGGCTACACCTTC.